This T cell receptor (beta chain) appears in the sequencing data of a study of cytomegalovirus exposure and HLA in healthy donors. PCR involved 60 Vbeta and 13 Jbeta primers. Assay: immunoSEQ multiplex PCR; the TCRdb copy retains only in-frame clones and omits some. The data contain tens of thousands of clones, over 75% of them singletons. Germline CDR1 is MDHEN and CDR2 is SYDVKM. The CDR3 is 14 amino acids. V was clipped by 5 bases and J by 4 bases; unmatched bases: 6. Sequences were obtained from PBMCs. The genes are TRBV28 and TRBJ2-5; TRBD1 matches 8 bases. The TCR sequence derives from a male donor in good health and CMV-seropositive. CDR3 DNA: TGTGCCAGCAGTCCCAGGGGACAGGTAGAGACCCAGTACTTC. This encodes CASSPRGQVETQYF.